One and the same sample provided the 27 T cell receptor beta chains below, sequenced in a study of OX40 agonist ivuxolimab in advanced cancers. Libraries were made using the immunoSEQ multiplex PCR assay. Drawn from immuneACCESS, this table holds only the in-frame rearrangements with V and J called that TCRdb kept. Clones are partly lost; checked studies trace under half to an unresolved V gene and leave the rest unexplained. Across this sample there are around 84,000 clones, with around nine tenths seen only once. The top ten constitute over 0.15% of the sample. The sequencing here drew on CD4+ or CD8+ T cells sorted from blood, taken in a trial of the OX40 agonist ivuxolimab. Every receptor here comes from an adult with an advanced solid tumor such as melanoma, head and neck, liver or kidney cancer.

The chain couples TRBV5-8 to TRBJ2-1, with TRBD1 matching 8 bases. The V gene end was trimmed by 3 bases and the J gene end by 9 bases; junction bases not matched to a gene: 5. CDR1 and CDR2 (germline): SGHTS, YDEGEE. This CDR3 is 13 amino acids long. CDR3 region: CASSSRTGIEQFF. CDR3 coding DNA: TGTGCCAGCAGCTCAAGGACAGGGATTGAGCAGTTCTTC.

J is TRBJ1-6 and V is TRBV27, with D maybe TRBD1 (6 bases). The CDR3 is 13 residues long. V was shortened by 6 bases and J by 10 bases, with 13 bases between the two germline ends. Germline-derived CDR1 and CDR2 are MNHEY and SMNVEV (reference sequence). CDR3 coding DNA: TGTGCCAGCAGCTTCCAGGGACAATCACCCCTCCACTTT. Amino acids: CASSFQGQSPLHF.

The gene calls are TRBV7-9 and TRBJ2-7; 9 positions agree with TRBD1. This CDR3 has 15 residues. With 0 bases clipped from V and 2 bases from J, the junction kept 2 bases outside the gene matches. Germline V lookup: CDR1 SEHNR, CDR2 FQNEAQ (reference sequence). The CDR3 nucleotides read TGTGCCAGCAGCTTAGCCGGGACAGGGACCTACGAGCAGTACTTC. Residues: CASSLAGTGTYEQYF.

V usage is TRBV28 and J usage is TRBJ2-5; D is perhaps TRBD1 (6 bases). Judging by the DNA end, TRBJ2-7 fits better; the J call may be wrong. From germline, CDR1 is MDHEN and CDR2 SYDVKM. The CDR3 covers 13 residues. The CDR3 here is CATLGAARYEQYF. Written as DNA, the CDR3 is TGTGCCACCCTGGGGGCAGCTAGGTACGAGCAGTACTTC.

In the case of this clone: The sample holds other DNA sequences that translate to the same CDR3. The rearrangement joins TRBV5-1 to TRBJ1-5; D is undetermined. The germline V gene has CDR1 SGHRS and CDR2 YFSETQ. V dropped 0 bases and J dropped 5 bases, with 9 bases sitting between them. The CDR3 is made up of 14 amino acids. CDR3 in DNA: TGCGCCAGCAGCTTGGGGGGTGTAGATCAGCCCCAGCATTTT. Protein sequence: CASSLGGVDQPQHF.

DNA of the CDR3: TGTGCCAGCTCATCAACCGGGACAGGGGGACTTAACGAGCAGTACTTC. As protein: CASSSTGTGGLNEQYF. The rearrangement links TRBV18 to TRBJ2-7; 11 bases match TRBD1. The CDR3 consists of 16 residues. Germline V lookup: CDR1 KGHSH, CDR2 LQKENI. V shed 5 bases and J 5 bases; nucleotides not matched to a gene: 11.

The chain couples TRBV6-5 to TRBJ1-1, with D possibly being TRBD1 (6 bases). The germline gives CDR1 MNHEY, CDR2 SVGAGI. V lost 3 bases, J lost 5 bases, and 16 bases lay in between. This CDR3 is 15 amino acids long. This CDR3 is CASSYRTVGGTEAFF. CDR3 nucleotide sequence: TGTGCCAGCAGTTATAGGACAGTCGGAGGAACTGAAGCTTTCTTT.

The gene calls are TRBV6-5 and TRBJ1-6; no firm D call. The length of the CDR3 is 12 residues. V was cut by 5 bases and J by 14 bases, with 13 bases left in between. The germline V gene has CDR1 MNHEY and CDR2 SVGAGI. CDR3 protein: CASSQISSTLHF. Here the CDR3 DNA reads TGTGCCAGCAGTCAAATATCATCAACCCTCCACTTT.

J is TRBJ1-2 and V is TRBV6-1; 10 nucleotides agree with TRBD1. Germline assignment: CDR1 MNHNS and CDR2 SASEGT. The CDR3 length is 17 residues. V shed 2 bases, J shed 4 bases, and the junction held 10 bases outside the gene matches. The CDR3 DNA reads TGTGCCAGCAGTGAATGGGGGGACAGGGGAATATTCTATGGCTACACCTTC. Its protein product is CASSEWGDRGIFYGYTF.

This clone was picked up one time. This chain joins TRBV9 and TRBJ2-1, with 9 bases that match TRBD2. This CDR3 spans 16 amino acids. Germline assignment: CDR1 SGDLS and CDR2 YYNGEE. The V segment lost 3 bases and the J segment 8 bases; nucleotides outside the gene matches: 12. This CDR3 is CASSALGSGSFDEQFF. The DNA for the CDR3 is TGTGCCAGCAGCGCCTTGGGTAGCGGGAGTTTCGATGAGCAGTTCTTC.

V is TRBV5-1 and J is TRBJ2-5, with D unresolved. The CDR3 length is 15 residues. Germline CDR1 SGHRS, CDR2 YFSETQ. V gave up 0 bases and J gave up 1 base, with 10 bases separating them. This chain's CDR3 is CASSLALSVQETQYF. The CDR3 nucleotides read TGCGCCAGCAGCTTGGCCCTGTCAGTCCAAGAGACCCAGTACTTC.

This chain connects TRBV7-9 to TRBJ1-4; possible D gene TRBD1, 5 bases. V was clipped by 5 bases and J by 10 bases, with 11 bases between them. Germline CDR1 is SEHNR and CDR2 is FQNEAQ (reference sequence). This CDR3 has 12 residues. The CDR3 coding sequence is TGTGCCAGCAGCCGAGGGGACGCAAAACTGTTTTTT. It codes for CASSRGDAKLFF.

The chain employs TRBV29-1 and TRBJ1-2; no firm D call. The CDR3 extends over 11 amino acids. CDR1 and CDR2 (germline): SQVTM, ANQGSEA. Deletions cut 0 bases from V and 8 bases from J, with 7 bases between. CDR3 sequence (DNA): TGCAGCGTTGAAGACGCGGGGGGCTACACCTTC. Protein: CSVEDAGGYTF.

The V gene is TRBV5-4, the J gene TRBJ2-2; no reliable D call. This CDR3 is built from 14 residues. CDR1 SGHNT and CDR2 YYREEE come from the germline V gene (reference sequence). The V end lost 1 base, the J end lost 3 bases, and 7 bases lay between the germline ends. The CDR3 DNA is TGTGCCAGCAGCTTGAAGCTTCACACCGGGGAGCTGTTTTTT. It codes for CASSLKLHTGELFF.

This clone appeared once. The rearrangement uses TRBV5-1 and TRBJ1-1, with no clear D. V gave up 4 bases and J gave up 1 base, with 14 bases separating them. Germline V gives CDR1 SGHRS, CDR2 YFSETQ. The CDR3 is 15 residues long. CDR3 sequence: CASSPVGARNTEAFF. The CDR3 bases are TGCGCCAGCAGCCCGGTCGGAGCGCGGAACACTGAAGCTTTCTTT.

This clone was observed once. The rearrangement uses TRBV5-1 and TRBJ2-4, with 7 nucleotides matching TRBD1. The V and J ends lost 4 bases and 0 bases, in that order; junction bases with no gene match: 7. Germline CDR1 is SGHRS and CDR2 is YFSETQ. The CDR3 loop spans 16 amino acids. This CDR3 reads CASSPGQTLAKNIQYF. The CDR3 DNA is TGCGCCAGCAGCCCGGGACAGACCCTAGCCAAAAACATTCAGTACTTC.

This chain connects TRBV25-1 to TRBJ1-1; possibly TRBD1 for D (5 bases). Germline V gene data show CDR1 as MGHDK and CDR2 as SYGVNS. The V end was cut by 4 bases, the J end by 4 bases, with 16 bases between. The CDR3 contains 15 residues. Written as DNA, the CDR3 is TGTGCCAGCAGTGGCTACACCGGGGGGAGCACTGAAGCTTTCTTT. Encoded protein: CASSGYTGGSTEAFF.

The chain employs TRBV28 and TRBJ1-4; D gene unclear. The CDR3 has 15 residues. CDR1 and CDR2 (germline): MDHEN, SYDVKM. V was clipped by 3 bases and J by 11 bases, with 19 bases between them. CDR3 sequence (DNA): TGTGCCAGCAGTTTCGAGCACGGACTCGGGAATAAACTGTTTTTT. The encoded protein is CASSFEHGLGNKLFF.

The CDR3 loop is CASSRTGNQPQHF. The DNA for the CDR3 is TGCGCCAGCAGCCGGACAGGCAATCAGCCCCAGCATTTT. The rearrangement uses TRBV5-1 and TRBJ1-5; D possibly corresponds to TRBD1 (6 bases). This CDR3 contains 13 residues. CDR1 is SGHRS and CDR2 is YFSETQ in the germline V gene. Trimming removed 4 bases from V and 2 bases from J, with 7 bases in between.

V is TRBV2 and J is TRBJ2-5; 8 nucleotides agree with TRBD2. J gave up 0 bases and V 2 bases, and 11 bases lay outside the gene matches. CDR3 size: 18 residues. Per the germline V gene, CDR1 is SNHLY and CDR2 is FYNNEI. The CDR3 bases are TGTGCCAGCAGTGAACTTCGCGGAACGGGGGGGTACCAAGAGACCCAGTACTTC. It is translated as CASSELRGTGGYQETQYF.

The V gene is TRBV4-1, the J gene TRBJ2-1, with a tentative D call TRBD2 (6 bases). The CDR3 has 16 residues. Germline assignment: CDR1 MGHRA and CDR2 YSYEKL. Trimming cost V 0 bases and J 8 bases, with 17 bases left between them. CDR3 in amino acids: CASSQDQAAGWDEQFF. CDR3 in DNA: TGCGCCAGCAGCCAAGATCAGGCGGCGGGATGGGATGAGCAGTTCTTC.

This rearrangement joins TRBV11-3 to TRBJ2-2; D unresolved. The germline V and J ends were trimmed by 1 base and 0 bases, with 3 bases remaining between them. Germline V gene lookup returns CDR1 SGHNT and CDR2 YENEEA. This CDR3 has 14 amino acids. The CDR3 protein is CASSLATNTGELFF. Written as DNA, the CDR3 is TGTGCCAGCAGCTTAGCTACGAACACCGGGGAGCTGTTTTTT.

J is TRBJ2-7 and V is TRBV1; TRBD2, the table's D call, lacks a check against the DNA. TRBV1 is classified as a pseudogene. CDR3 length: 16 amino acids. The CDR3 nucleotides read TGCACCAGCCCCAGGCGGATGGCTAGCGGGATCCACGAGCAGTACTTC. This gives the protein CTSPRRMASGIHEQYF.

The chain is built from TRBV12-5 and TRBJ1-5; 9 nucleotides line up with TRBD1. J lost 4 bases, V lost 0 bases, and 10 bases had no gene match. This CDR3 is 18 amino acids long. Germline V lookup: CDR1 LGHNT, CDR2 FRNRAP. The CDR3 DNA reads TGTGCTAGTGGTTTGGTACTGTGGGACAGGGCTGAGAATCAGCCCCAGCATTTT. As protein: CASGLVLWDRAENQPQHF.

This clone was seen only once. The CDR3 sequence: CASRLPPTDTQYF. The DNA of the CDR3 is TGTGCCAGCAGGCTACCCCCCACAGATACGCAGTATTTT. The V call is TRBV11-1, the J call TRBJ2-3; D is unresolved. The V and J ends lost 6 bases and 2 bases respectively, with 9 bases between them. This CDR3 comprises 13 residues. CDR1 is SGHAT and CDR2 is FQDESV in the germline V gene (reference sequence).

This rearrangement joins TRBV5-1 to TRBJ2-2, with 8 nucleotides matching TRBD1. The CDR3 extends over 16 amino acids. CDR1 is SGHRS and CDR2 is YFSETQ in the germline V gene. V lost 2 bases and J lost 1; bases outside the gene matches: 4. CDR3 DNA: TGCGCCAGCAGCTTAGGACAGGGACTGAACACCGGGGAGCTGTTTTTT. Translating gives CASSLGQGLNTGELFF.

The CDR3 region is CASSVASTTGELFF. The DNA for the CDR3 is TGTGCCAGCAGCGTAGCCTCGACCACCGGGGAGCTGTTTTTT. The chain recombines TRBV9 with TRBJ2-2, with D unclear. Germline V gene sequence: CDR1 SGDLS, CDR2 YYNGEE. This CDR3 contains 14 residues. V lost 0 bases and J 4 bases, leaving 7 bases between the germline ends.